This TCR beta chain was recovered during a study of blood T cell repertoires in COVID-19. V lost 1 base and J lost 7; bases outside the gene matches: 4. The CDR3 totals 16 residues. Germline loops: CDR1 MNHEY, CDR2 SMNVEV (reference sequence). Sequencing was performed with immunoSEQ multiplex PCR; in TCRdb, only in-frame clones are kept and a portion is missing. The repertoire holds approximately 170,000 clones, with roughly 85% as singletons. The TCR comes from a woman in her 70s in a cohort exposed to, infected with or recovered from COVID-19 (not recorded which). Material: PBMCs or T cells enriched from blood (not recorded which). The chain links TRBV27 to TRBJ2-1; 13 bases line up with TRBD2. CDR3: CASSLLGLAGENEQFF. DNA for the CDR3: TGTGCCAGCAGTTTATTAGGACTAGCGGGAGAAAATGAGCAGTTCTTC.